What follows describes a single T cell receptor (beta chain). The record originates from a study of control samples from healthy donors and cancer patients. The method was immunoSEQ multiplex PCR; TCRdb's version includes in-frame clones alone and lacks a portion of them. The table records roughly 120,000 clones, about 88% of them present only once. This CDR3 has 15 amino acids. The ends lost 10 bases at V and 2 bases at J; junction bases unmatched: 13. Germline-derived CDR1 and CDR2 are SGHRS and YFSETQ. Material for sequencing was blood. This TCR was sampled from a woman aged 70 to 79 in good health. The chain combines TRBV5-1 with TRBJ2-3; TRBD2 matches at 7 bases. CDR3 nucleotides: TGCGCCTCCCACCACGGGGGGACCATCACAGATACGCAGTATTTT. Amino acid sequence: CASHHGGTITDTQYF.